This T cell receptor (beta chain) originates from a study of control samples from healthy donors and cancer patients. The data were produced by immunoSEQ multiplex PCR, yet TCRdb's version contains in-frame clones alone and is incomplete. This sample has over 110,000 clones; over 85% occur once, and the top ten carry about 11%. The CDR3 extends over 12 amino acids. Trimming removed 5 bases at V and 3 bases at J, with 8 bases between. The germline V gene encodes CDR1 SGHNT and CDR2 YYREEE (reference sequence). The chain couples TRBV5-4 to TRBJ2-5; D ambiguous. The sequencing input was blood. The source of this sequence is a man aged 25 to 45 in good health. CDR3 protein: CASSWAKETQYF. As DNA, the CDR3 is TGTGCCAGCAGTTGGGCAAAAGAGACCCAGTACTTC.